This TCR delta chain was sequenced for a study of gamma-delta chains in newborns, infants, children. Study-wide context: Innate gammadelta T cells reportedly expand polyclonally right after birth, driven by microbial exposure, per the title.

TCRdb called clones from the reads again using CATT. This sample has about 3,000 delta-chain clones, with 2.6% found just once. This CDR3 contains 23 residues. Germline CDR1 and CDR2: GEAIGNYY and EKD. This clone was picked up a small number of times. With only one base between it and a far larger clone, this is likely a read error. The identical CDR3 is also encoded by other nucleotide sequences in the sample. V and J are TRDV2 and TRDJ3; 9 bases fit TRDD3. Sequences were obtained from blood. The receptor's source is a child who was a newborn, infant or young child, either healthy, febrile or measles-vaccinated (not recorded which). The CDR3 spells CACDTDLISGGFRGSWDTRQMFF. The CDR3 nucleotides are TGTGCCTGCGACACCGACCTAATCTCTGGGGGATTCCGTGGCTCCTGGGACACCCGACAGATGTTTTTC.